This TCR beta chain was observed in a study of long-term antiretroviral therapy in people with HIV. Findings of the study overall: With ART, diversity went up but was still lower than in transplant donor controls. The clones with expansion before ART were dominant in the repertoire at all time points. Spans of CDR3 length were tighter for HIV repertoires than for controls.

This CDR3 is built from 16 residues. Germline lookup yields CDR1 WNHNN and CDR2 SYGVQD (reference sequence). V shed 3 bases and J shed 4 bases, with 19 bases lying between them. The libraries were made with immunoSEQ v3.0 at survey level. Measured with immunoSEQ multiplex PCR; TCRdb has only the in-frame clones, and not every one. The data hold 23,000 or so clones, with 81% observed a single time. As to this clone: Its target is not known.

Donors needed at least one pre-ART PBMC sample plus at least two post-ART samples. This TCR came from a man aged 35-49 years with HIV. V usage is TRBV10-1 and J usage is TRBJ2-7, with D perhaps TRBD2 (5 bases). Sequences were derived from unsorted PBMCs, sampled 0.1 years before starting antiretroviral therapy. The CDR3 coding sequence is TGCGCCAGCAGTGACCCGGGAAGGGTAGGGAAGTACGAGCAGTACTTC. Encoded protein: CASSDPGRVGKYEQYF.